This T cell receptor beta chain was sequenced during a study of beta chain features in type 1 diabetes. The wider study: When patients were set against healthy donors, age, gender and cell yields were similar. The samples had 85 million to 130 million sorted cells examined in all.

J was trimmed by 4 bases and V by 1 base; bases with no gene match: 2. There are 15 residues in the CDR3. Per germline, CDR1 SEHNR and CDR2 FQNEAQ (reference sequence). Every isolated RNA sample was fully reverse transcribed, so sequencing captured expressed TCRB transcripts. Assay: immunoSEQ multiplex PCR; the TCRdb copy retains only in-frame clones and omits some. This table has 130,000 to 150,000 clones, 9.2% appearing once. The sample holds a few counts of this clone. One heparinised draw, averaging about 110 mL, was taken per donor. The V call is TRBV7-9, the J call TRBJ2-3, with 10 bases matching TRBD1. Sequencing was done on a sample of central memory CD4+ T cells from blood. This clonotype originated in a man in his late teens or twenties in good health. The CDR3 spells CASSLETGGADTQYF. CDR3 nucleotide sequence: TGTGCCAGCAGCTTAGAGACAGGGGGCGCAGATACGCAGTATTTT.